The rows below give T cell receptor beta chains drawn from one sample of a study of blood T cells in healthy people across ages. TCRdb independently ran MiXCR on the 5' RACE reads; one entry per CDR3 protein. The table has approximately 730,000 distinct CDR3 sequences, 40% to 45% seen once. Sequencing input: blood. These receptors were taken from a woman aged 60-70 years in good health. Each CDR3 is given with its conserved first and last residue. D genes are given only for firm matches.

TRBJ2-6 TRBV5-8 . CASRTISGANVLTF
TRBJ2-5 TRBV29-1 TRBD2 CSVPTSGSPQETQYF
TRBJ2-1 TRBV18 . CASSPALGNEQFF
TRBJ2-6 TRBV4-1 . CASSQDRSGNGANVLTF
TRBJ2-1 TRBV6-6 . CASSWELSGHNEQFF
TRBJ1-1 TRBV5-1 . CASSLGSGGTEAFF
TRBJ2-1 TRBV28 TRBD2 CASSPSGREGNEQFF
TRBJ2-1 TRBV28 . CASTPTGSHNEQFF
TRBJ1-5 TRBV12-3/TRBV12-4 . CASSPRDMGNQPQHF
. TRBV4-1 TRBD2 CASSQESLAGVIQYF
TRBJ2-1 TRBV5-1 TRBD2 CASRTSGGANEQFF
TRBJ2-3 TRBV20-1 . CSVSAGDSTDTQYF
TRBJ2-5 TRBV7-6 TRBD2 CASSNSAGGYGETQYF
TRBJ2-7 TRBV20-1 . CSAIPDYEQYF
TRBJ1-5 TRBV20-1 . CSAREQGNQPQHF
TRBJ2-7 TRBV14 TRBD2 CASSQGPAGVVNEQYF
TRBJ2-3 TRBV4-3 TRBD2 CASSPGLAGGHTDTQYF
TRBJ2-1 TRBV3-1 . CASSQDVSSYNEQFF
TRBJ1-2 TRBV7-3 . CASSPQQGTGYTF
TRBJ2-7 TRBV13 TRBD2 CASSLEASGAPHSSYEQYF
TRBJ2-1 TRBV12-5 TRBD1 CASGLAYTGTVNWQFF
TRBJ2-5 TRBV12-3/TRBV12-4 TRBD2 CASTQVASGSQTQYF